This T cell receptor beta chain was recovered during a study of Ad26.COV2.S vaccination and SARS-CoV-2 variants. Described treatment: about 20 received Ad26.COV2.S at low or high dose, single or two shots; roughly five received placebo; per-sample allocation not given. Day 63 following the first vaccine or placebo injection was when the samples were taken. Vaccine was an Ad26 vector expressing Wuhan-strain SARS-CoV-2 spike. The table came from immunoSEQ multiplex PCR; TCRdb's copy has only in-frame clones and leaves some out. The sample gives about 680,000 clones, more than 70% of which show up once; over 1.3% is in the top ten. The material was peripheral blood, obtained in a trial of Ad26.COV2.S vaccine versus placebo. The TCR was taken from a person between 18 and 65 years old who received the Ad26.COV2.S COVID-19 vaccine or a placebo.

This CDR3 reads CASSYSGSLGTETQYF. DNA for the CDR3: TGTGCCAGCAGTTACTCGGGGTCACTGGGTACGGAGACCCAGTACTTC. The rearrangement joins TRBV6-5 to TRBJ2-5; no firm D call. The CDR3 runs to 16 residues. Deletions cut 0 bases from V and 5 bases from J, with 16 bases between. The germline V gene encodes CDR1 MNHEY and CDR2 SVGAGI.